This entry describes one T cell receptor (beta chain). The sample comes from a study of blood T cell repertoires in COVID-19. Overall study context: There were acute and convalescent COVID-19 samples, and they came from the United States, Italy and Spain.

Method: immunoSEQ multiplex PCR; TCRdb's copy keeps in-frame clones and lacks some. The table has some 330,000 clones, 70% to 90% seen once. Per the germline V gene, CDR1 is SGHRS and CDR2 is YFSETQ. Trimming at V came to 1 base and at J to 5 bases, leaving 1 base not matched to a gene. This CDR3 has 15 residues. Sequences were obtained from peripheral blood. The TCR originated in a woman aged 50 to 60 with active or convalescent COVID-19. This chain connects TRBV5-1 to TRBJ2-1; TRBD2 matches 12 bases. DNA of the CDR3: TGCGCCAGCAGCTTGTCTAGCGGGGGGGACAATGAGCAGTTCTTC. Encoded protein: CASSLSSGGDNEQFF. The full variable domain, completed using reference TRBV5-1 and TRBJ2-1, is KAGVTQTPRYLIKTRGQQVTLSCSPISGHRSVSWYQQTPGQGLQFLFEYFSETQRNKGNFPGRFSGRQFSNSRSEMNVSTLELGDSALYLCASSLSSGGDNEQFFGPGTRLTVL.